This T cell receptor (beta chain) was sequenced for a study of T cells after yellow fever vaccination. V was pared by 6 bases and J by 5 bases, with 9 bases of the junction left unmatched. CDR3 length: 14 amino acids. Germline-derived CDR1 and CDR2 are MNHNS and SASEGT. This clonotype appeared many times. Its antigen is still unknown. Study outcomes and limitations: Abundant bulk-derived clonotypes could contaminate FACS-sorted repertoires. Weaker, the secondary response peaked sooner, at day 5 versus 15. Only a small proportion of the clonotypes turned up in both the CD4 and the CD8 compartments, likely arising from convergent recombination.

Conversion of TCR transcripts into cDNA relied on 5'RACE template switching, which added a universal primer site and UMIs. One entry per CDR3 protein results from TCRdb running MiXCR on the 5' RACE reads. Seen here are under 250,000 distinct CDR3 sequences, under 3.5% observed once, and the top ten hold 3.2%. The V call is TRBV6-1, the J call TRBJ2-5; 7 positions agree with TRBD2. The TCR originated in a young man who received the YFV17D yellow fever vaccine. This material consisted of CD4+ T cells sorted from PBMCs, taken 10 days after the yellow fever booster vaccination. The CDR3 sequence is CASRAVGGRETQYF. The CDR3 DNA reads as TGTGCCAGCAGGGCCGTCGGGGGGAGGGAGACCCAGTACTTC.